This T cell receptor (beta chain) is from a study of CD8+ T cells in alopecia areata. Treatment reported: oral pan-JAK inhibitor, 5-10 mg twice daily. Germline V lookup: CDR1 SQVTM, CDR2 ANQGSEA. The CDR3 has 10 amino acids. V was clipped by 4 bases and J by 8 bases, with 8 bases between them. There are a few counts of this clone. RNA extraction was followed by reverse transcription into cDNA, which acted as the sequencing template. Some clones are missing from TCRdb's copy, which holds only in-frame ones; the method was immunoSEQ multiplex PCR. The sample contains about 150,000 clones, about 51% of which appear only once.

This material consisted of CD8+ T cells sorted from blood, taken at week 4, from a patient treated with tofacitinib. This receptor was obtained from a human donor with alopecia areata. The rearrangement uses TRBV29-1 and TRBJ1-1; D remains unclear. CDR3 in amino acids: CSVGVLEAFF. For the CDR3, the DNA is TGCAGCGTTGGAGTCTTAGAAGCTTTCTTT.